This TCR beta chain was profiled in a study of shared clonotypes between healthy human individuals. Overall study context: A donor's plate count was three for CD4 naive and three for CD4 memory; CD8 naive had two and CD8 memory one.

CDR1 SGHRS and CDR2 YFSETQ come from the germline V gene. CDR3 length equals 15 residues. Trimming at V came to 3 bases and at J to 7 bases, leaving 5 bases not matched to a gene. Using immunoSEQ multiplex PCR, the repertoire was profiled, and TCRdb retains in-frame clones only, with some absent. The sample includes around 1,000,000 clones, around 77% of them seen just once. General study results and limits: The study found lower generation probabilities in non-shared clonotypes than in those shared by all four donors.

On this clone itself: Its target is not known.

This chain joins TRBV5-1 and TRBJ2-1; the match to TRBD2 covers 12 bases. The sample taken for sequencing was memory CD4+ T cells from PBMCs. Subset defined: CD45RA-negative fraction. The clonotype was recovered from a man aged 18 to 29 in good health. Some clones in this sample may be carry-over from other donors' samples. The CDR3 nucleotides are TGCGCCAGCAGCTGGGCTAGCGGGAGGGGGAATGAGCAGTTCTTC. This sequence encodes CASSWASGRGNEQFF.